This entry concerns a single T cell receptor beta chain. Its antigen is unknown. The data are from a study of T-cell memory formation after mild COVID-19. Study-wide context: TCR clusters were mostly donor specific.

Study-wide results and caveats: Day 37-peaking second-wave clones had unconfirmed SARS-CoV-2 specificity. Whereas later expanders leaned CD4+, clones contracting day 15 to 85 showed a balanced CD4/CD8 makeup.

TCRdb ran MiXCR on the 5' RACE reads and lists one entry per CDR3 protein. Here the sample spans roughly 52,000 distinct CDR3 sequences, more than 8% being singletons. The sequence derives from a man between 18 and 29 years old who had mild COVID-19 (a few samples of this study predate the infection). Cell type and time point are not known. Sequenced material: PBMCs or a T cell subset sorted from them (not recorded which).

CDR3 nucleotides: TGCAGTGCTAGACCACAGGACGGGACCTACGAGCAGTACTTC. Encoded protein: CSARPQDGTYEQYF. The chain recombines TRBV20-1 with TRBJ2-7; D is tentatively TRBD1 or TRBD2 (5 bases each). The CDR3 contains 14 residues. Trimming took 2 bases from V and 2 from J, leaving 13 bases between them. Germline V lookup: CDR1 DFQATT, CDR2 SNEGSKA (reference sequence).